This T cell receptor beta chain is from a study of T cell responses to AZD1222 COVID-19 vaccine (dated by TCRdb to the early 2020s). Background for the entire study: AZD1222 recipients whose second dose came at about 4 weeks and those whose second dose came at about 12 weeks were combined into one group, since spike-specific TCR depth and breadth did not differ between the two schedules. A total of around 240 trial participants underwent TCR sequencing, of whom nearly 210 received two doses of AZD1222 and about 25 received two doses of the MenACWY control vaccine. Trial participants were enrolled by age into 18-55, 56-69 and 70-plus year subgroups, with about 150, 27 and 61 TCR-sequenced participants respectively.

Taken with the paper, the label for time point translates to: baseline before first vaccination. The vaccinee samples were drawn from two UK trials, COV001 and COV002, one of which was a single-blind randomized controlled phase 2/3 trial testing AZD1222 (ChAdOx1 nCoV-19) in healthy adults. Trial participant PBMC samples were collected at day 0 and day 28 after the second dose for TCRbeta chain sequencing. Details on this clone: It has no known antigen specificity. Base-call qualities are not available, and no considerably larger clone is one nucleotide away.

The CDR3 regions of human TCRbeta chains were analyzed by immunosequencing. Per the source publication's procedure: TCRs in the repertoires were compared against a reference library of SARS-CoV-2-specific TCRs that had been generated with the MIRA antigen-specificity platform. Breadth was defined as the fraction of unique TCRs that were SARS-CoV-2-associated. Depth was defined as the fraction of total T cells that were SARS-CoV-2-associated. Each spike-specific TCR was assigned to its reactive spike region and to a CD4 or CD8 class using the MIRA data. Log10-transformed breadth and depth values were compared by one-way ANOVA with Sidak's multiple comparisons tests. The immuneACCESS repertoire file appears here via TCRdb, limited to in-frame rearrangements. These files lack a portion of the clones; in checked studies, under half of the deficit traces to unresolved V genes, and the cause of the others is not known. From that table come the V and J calls and clone size; the DNA was used to work out D and trimming. Counted in this sample were about 54,000 clones; roughly 90% of them appeared once. Of the sample, roughly 1.9% falls within the top ten clones.

What the authors observed across the whole study: Conclusions about previously exposed vaccinees are limited because only 6 or 7 AZD1222 recipients were SARS-CoV-2 seropositive at baseline. Because no day 14 peak-response samples were available, the repertoires could be characterized only after the peak T cell response. The 56-69-year group was small, and its depth increase did not reach significance, likely because of low power. Nearly half of unique spike-specific TCRs reportedly recognized epitopes outside regions mutated in the B.1.351 and B.1.1.7 variants. After two AZD1222 doses, both the breadth and the depth of spike-specific TCRs were significantly higher than at day 0 and than in MenACWY recipients. Most participants were white British and females outnumbered males, and the authors suggested that clonal diversity may have been underestimated. The whole spike protein was spanned by vaccine-associated CD4 TCRs, and dominant responses were seen in regions 160-218 and 743-854.

From its cysteine to its phenylalanine, the CDR3 spans 16 amino acids. Here the CDR3 DNA is all that survives: 48 bases in frame from base 1. Trimming leaves V shorter by 3 bases and J shorter by 0 bases, with the junction holding 6 bases beyond the gene matches. According to the germline V gene, CDR1 reads SGDLS and CDR2 reads YYNGEE. This TCR derives from an adult in good health. The material was peripheral blood, obtained on day 0 of AZD1222 vaccination. The sequence joins TRBV9 to TRBJ2-1; 7 middle bases align to TRBD2. At the DNA level, the sequence is TGTGCCAGCAGCGCCCAAGGCGGGAGCTCCTACAATGAGCAGTTCTTC. It translates as CASSAQGGSSYNEQFF.